These T cell receptor beta chains were read from a single sample in a study of patients and donors after allogeneic stem cell transplantation. TCRdb re-called the RT-PCR reads with MiXCR, one entry per CDR3 protein. This sample yields around 240,000 distinct CDR3 sequences, of which 13% to 15% are seen a single time; around a tenth belongs to the top ten. The sequencing input was blood, either unsorted or a sorted T cell fraction (not recorded which). These TCRs come from a human donor who was either an allogeneic HSCT recipient or a stem cell or donor lymphocyte infusion donor (not recorded which). It is not recorded whose cells these are; they may come from a transplant donor. Each CDR3 is given with its conserved first and last residue. A D gene is named only where the DNA matches it firmly. Some rows mark clone size as missing; the rest say once, few, many or name a class of expanded clone.

v_call	j_call	clone_size	d_call	cdr3_nt	cdr3_aa
TRBV30	TRBJ1-2	-	TRBD1	TGTGCCGGGACAGGGGTACGGAACTATGGCTACACCTTC	CAGTGVRNYGYTF
TRBV7-8	TRBJ2-1	many	-	TGTGCCAGCAGCTTAGCCTACAATGAGCAGTTCTTC	CASSLAYNEQFF
TRBV5-1	TRBJ2-5	-	-	TGCGCCAGCAGCCTAAGTTTGGGAAATCGGCAAGAGACCCAGTACTTC	CASSLSLGNRQETQYF
TRBV5-1	TRBJ2-1	few	-	TGCGCCAGCAGCTCAACACCGGGACTCGGGAACAATGAGCAGTTCTTC	CASSSTPGLGNNEQFF
TRBV20-1	TRBJ2-3	many	TRBD2	TGCAGTGCTTCAGGGGGGGATTCTAGCGGGAGACGAGATACGCAGTATTTT	CSASGGDSSGRRDTQYF
TRBV7-3	TRBJ1-3	-	TRBD1	TGTGCCAGCAGCTTAACCGGGACAGGCTCTGGAAACACCATATATTTT	CASSLTGTGSGNTIYF
TRBV18	TRBJ2-7	many	TRBD1	TGTGCCAGCTCGCCAGGGGGCGGGTCCCACGAGCAGTACTTC	CASSPGGGSHEQYF
TRBV2	TRBJ2-1	few	-	TGTGCCAGCAGCCCGACTAGGGATGAGCAGTTCTTC	CASSPTRDEQFF
TRBV11-2	TRBJ2-3	-	-	TGTGCCAGCAGCTTACTGGGCAGAACCGCACCTCGGGGCTCCACAGATACGCAGTATTTT	CASSLLGRTAPRGSTDTQYF
TRBV3-1	TRBJ1-1	-	-	TGTGCCAGCAGCCAAGAGCCAGGGGAAGCTTTCTTT	CASSQEPGEAFF